This T cell receptor (beta chain) originates from a study of long-term antiretroviral therapy in people with HIV. General study findings and limits: Subsequent to ART, diversity was augmented yet persisted below that of transplant donor controls.

The assay, immunoSEQ v3.0, was run at survey level. Sequencing used immunoSEQ multiplex PCR; TCRdb keeps in-frame clones, though not all of them. The sample records over 20,000 clones, around four fifths being singletons. With V trimmed by 1 base and J by 0 bases, 10 bases remained unmatched. The CDR3 loop spans 19 amino acids. The V gene's germline CDR1 is LNHDA and CDR2 SQIVND (reference sequence). This clone turned up a few times. Its cognate antigen is unknown. This receptor was obtained from a man aged 35-49 years with HIV. Specimen: unsorted PBMCs, collected 1.6 years after starting antiretroviral therapy. The gene calls are TRBV19 and TRBJ2-3, with 10 bases that match TRBD2. CDR3 sequence (DNA): TGTGCCAGTAGTATAGCCCATGGACTAGCGGTGACTAGCACAGATACGCAGTATTTT. Its protein is CASSIAHGLAVTSTDTQYF. Full variable domain (missing parts from reference TRBV19 and TRBJ2-3): DGGITQSPKYLFRKEGQNVTLSCEQNLNHDAMYWYRQDPGQGLRLIYYSQIVNDFQKGDIAEGYSVSREKKESFPLTVTSAQKNPTAFYLCASSIAHGLAVTSTDTQYFGPGTRLTVL.